Below, one T cell receptor beta chain is given with its context. What this receptor recognizes is not known. No clone much larger than this one lies a single base away; base qualities are absent. Its CDR3 holds 15 amino acids, cysteine through phenylalanine. Only the CDR3 part of the read is kept: 45 bases, read in frame from the first base. Taken from the germline V gene (reference sequence), the CDR1 and CDR2 loops are LNHDA and SQIVND. Compared with germline, V lacks 8 bases and J lacks 3 bases; bases without a gene match: 8. Receptor libraries were prepared by the immunoSEQ multiplex PCR assay. TCRdb took this table from immuneACCESS and kept in-frame rearrangements with V and J called. Such tables lack part of the clones; where checked against another copy, unresolved V genes explain under half of the gap, and the rest is unexplained. In all, the sample holds tens of thousands of clones, and around 92% of those were seen once. The biggest ten clones account for about 0.75% of the sample.

The data stem from a study of T cell changes during pregnancy in multiple sclerosis (dated 2019 in TCRdb). Context from the whole study: The study looked at changes in the T cell repertoire across pregnancy in women with multiple sclerosis.

This material consisted of CD4+ T cells from peripheral blood mononuclear cells, taken in the third trimester of pregnancy. The sequence was obtained from a female donor with multiple sclerosis, enrolled in a pregnancy study. The chain is made from TRBV19 and TRBJ1-5, with 9 junctional bases fitting TRBD1. The CDR3 has the sequence CASETRDRDNQPQHF. The nucleotide sequence is given as TGTGCCAGTGAAACTCGGGACAGGGACAATCAGCCCCAGCATTTT. When the CDR3 is completed using the reference TRBV19 and TRBJ1-5 genes on either side, the full variable domain is DGGITQSPKYLFRKEGQNVTLSCEQNLNHDAMYWYRQDPGQGLRLIYYSQIVNDFQKGDIAEGYSVSREKKESFPLTVTSAQKNPTAFYLCASETRDRDNQPQHFGDGTRLSIL.